The 14 T cell receptor beta chains below all came from one sample that was sequenced in a study of cytomegalovirus exposure and HLA in healthy donors. Measured with immunoSEQ multiplex PCR; TCRdb has only the in-frame clones, and not every one. The sample records some 170,000 clones, 86% being singletons. Input material: PBMCs. Every receptor here comes from a young woman in good health and CMV-seronegative.

This rearrangement joins TRBV6-1 to TRBJ2-2; TRBD2 matches at 8 bases. The CDR3 runs 16 residues. Germline V gives CDR1 MNHNS, CDR2 SASEGT. J lost 4 bases, V lost 4 bases, and 8 bases had no gene match. CDR3 sequence: CASSGPREGTTGELFF. CDR3 sequence (DNA): TGTGCCAGCAGTGGCCCCCGGGAGGGAACCACCGGGGAGCTGTTTTTT.

The rearrangement links TRBV4-2 to TRBJ2-1, with a tentative D call TRBD2 (6 bases). The ends were cut back, 4 bases at V and 7 bases at J, with 17 bases in the middle. The V gene's germline CDR1 is LGHNA and CDR2 YNFKEQ. The CDR3 is made up of 15 amino acids. This CDR3 reads CASSLSGRSRNEQFF. CDR3 bases: TGTGCCAGCAGCCTTAGCGGACGATCTCGGAATGAGCAGTTCTTC.

The J gene is TRBJ2-7, the V gene TRBV19; 8 positions agree with TRBD2. The CDR3 totals 14 residues. Germline V gene sequence: CDR1 LNHDA, CDR2 SQIVND (reference sequence). The J segment lost 3 bases and the V segment lost 5 bases, leaving 6 bases of the junction unmatched. In nucleotides, the CDR3 is TGTGCCAGTAGTGCCGGGACTAGGGGCTACGAGCAGTACTTC. Translating it yields CASSAGTRGYEQYF. Using reference TRBV19 and TRBJ2-7 for the parts outside the CDR3, the full variable domain is DGGITQSPKYLFRKEGQNVTLSCEQNLNHDAMYWYRQDPGQGLRLIYYSQIVNDFQKGDIAEGYSVSREKKESFPLTVTSAQKNPTAFYLCASSAGTRGYEQYFGPGTRLTVT.

The sample holds one count of this clone. The CDR3 protein is CASSPRRDSPYGYTF. CDR3 DNA: TGTGCCAGCAGCCCCCGTCGGGACAGTCCCTATGGCTACACCTTC. The V and J genes are TRBV9 and TRBJ1-2, with 7 nucleotides matching TRBD1. This CDR3 is 15 amino acids long. V shed 4 bases, J shed 4 bases, and the junction held 10 bases outside the gene matches. Germline V gives CDR1 SGDLS, CDR2 YYNGEE.

The chain employs TRBV11-2 and TRBJ2-3; D might be TRBD1 (6 bases). The V and J ends lost 1 base and 2 bases respectively, with 13 bases between them. Germline V CDR1 and CDR2: SGHAT, FQNNGV. The length of the CDR3 is 16 residues. Written as DNA, the CDR3 is TGTGCCAGCAGCTTAGTACAGGGCCGATCCACAGATACGCAGTATTTT. Its translation: CASSLVQGRSTDTQYF.

The V and J genes are TRBV6-6 and TRBJ2-7; the D gene is possibly TRBD1 (6 bases). Germline CDR1 reads MNHNY; CDR2 reads SVGAGI (reference sequence). V lost 0 bases and J lost 4, with 10 bases in between. CDR3 length: 14 amino acids. The CDR3, as DNA: TGTGCCAGCAGTTACTCAAGGACAGAATACGAGCAGTACTTC. This gives the protein CASSYSRTEYEQYF.

The chain employs TRBV25-1 and TRBJ2-2; 8 nucleotides agree with TRBD1. Germline CDR1 MGHDK, CDR2 SYGVNS. V was clipped by 5 bases and J by 7 bases; unmatched bases: 9. This CDR3 contains 15 residues. The CDR3 is CASSIDRGASGELFF. The CDR3 DNA is TGTGCCAGCAGTATCGACAGGGGCGCGAGCGGGGAGCTGTTTTTT.

This chain joins TRBV7-3 and TRBJ2-3; possible D gene TRBD2, 5 bases. The germline CDR1 and CDR2 sequences are SGHTA and FQGTGA. Between the trimmed V and J ends, which lost 5 bases and 2 bases, there was a span of 14 bases. There are 15 residues in the CDR3. Written as DNA, the CDR3 is TGTGCCAGCAGCCCACGGGGATCTTACACAGATACGCAGTATTTT. It yields the protein CASSPRGSYTDTQYF.

The chain employs TRBV7-9 and TRBJ2-7; 12 bases agree with TRBD1. CDR3 length: 14 amino acids. Germline assignment: CDR1 SEHNR and CDR2 FQNEAQ (reference sequence). The ends lost 5 bases at V and 12 bases at J; junction bases unmatched: 11. CDR3 region: CASSPRDRGLRWYF. CDR3 DNA: TGTGCCAGCAGCCCCCGGGACAGGGGGCTAAGGTGGTACTTC.

The gene calls are TRBV7-9 and TRBJ1-5; 9 bases match TRBD1. Germline V gives CDR1 SEHNR, CDR2 FQNEAQ (reference sequence). The CDR3 is 19 amino acids. The V and J ends lost 1 base and 0 bases, in that order; junction bases with no gene match: 10. CDR3: CASSLGGQGTLDSNQPQHF. CDR3 bases: TGTGCCAGCAGCTTAGGGGGACAGGGTACTTTAGATAGCAATCAGCCCCAGCATTTT.

The chain has TRBV6-5 and TRBJ1-2, with TRBD1 matching 7 bases. Germline CDR1 MNHEY, CDR2 SVGAGI. The CDR3 has 13 residues. J was trimmed by 8 bases and V by 6 bases; bases with no gene match: 9. The CDR3 sequence: CASRTGSGDGYTF. The CDR3 nucleotides are TGTGCCAGCAGGACAGGGTCGGGGGACGGCTACACCTTC.

The chain recombines TRBV30 with TRBJ1-3; 7 nucleotides agree with TRBD1. Germline-derived CDR1 and CDR2 are GTSNPN and SVGIG (reference sequence). The ends lost 7 bases at V and 2 bases at J; junction bases unmatched: 14. CDR3 length: 16 residues. CDR3 protein: CASARDSTFAGNTIYF. The DNA for the CDR3 is TGTGCCTCAGCTAGGGACAGCACTTTTGCTGGAAACACCATATATTTT.

Here the CDR3 DNA reads TGCGCCAGCAGCCCCTTCGGGGGACAGGGCACAGATACGCAGTATTTT. It encodes CASSPFGGQGTDTQYF. This chain links TRBV5-1 with TRBJ2-3; the match to TRBD1 covers 8 bases. With 4 bases clipped from V and 1 base from J, the junction kept 8 bases outside the gene matches. CDR1 is SGHRS, CDR2 YFSETQ, per germline. This CDR3 has 16 residues.

This chain joins TRBV9 and TRBJ2-3; TRBD2 matches at 9 bases. The V and J ends lost 0 bases and 3 bases, in that order; junction bases with no gene match: 5. This CDR3 region has 16 residues. Germline assignment: CDR1 SGDLS and CDR2 YYNGEE. CDR3 region: CASSVETSGRTDTQYF. In nucleotides, the CDR3 is TGTGCCAGCAGCGTAGAGACTAGCGGAAGGACAGATACGCAGTATTTT.